The 6 T cell receptor beta chains below all came from one sample that was sequenced in a study of regulatory T cells in long-lasting Graves disease. Arm-PCR of CDR3 regions and iRepertoire HTBI primers were the basis on which TCR beta libraries were built. TCRdb passed the multiplex PCR reads through MiXCR, listing each CDR3 protein once. The sample has about 400,000 distinct CDR3 sequences; about 15% are singletons. The time point is: newly diagnosed GD, antithyroid drugs for less than 3 months. Preparation of the TCR library used RNA extracted from PBMCs. These data also featured in a second study, about T cells in Graves' hyperthyroidism and ophthalmopathy.

This material consisted of peripheral blood mononuclear cells (PBMCs), taken at new diagnosis, from a patient treated with antithyroid drugs. These receptors all come from a woman in her thirties or forties with Graves disease.

This clonotype was seen at least ten times. The J gene is TRBJ1-2, the V gene TRBV27, with D perhaps matching TRBD1 (6 bases). CDR3 length: 15 amino acids. Germline V gene data show CDR1 as MNHEY and CDR2 as SMNVEV (reference sequence). Trimming left V 2 bases short and J 2 bases short, with 12 bases between. Here the CDR3 DNA reads TGTGCCAGCAGTTTAACAGGGTCAAGCAACTATGGCTACACCTTC. Translation: CASSLTGSSNYGYTF.

This clonotype was observed at least ten times. This chain joins TRBV7-2 and TRBJ2-3; TRBD2 matches 9 bases. The CDR3 consists of 17 residues. Germline V lookup: CDR1 SGHTA, CDR2 FQGNSA. The J segment lost 3 bases and the V segment lost 5 bases, leaving 12 bases of the junction unmatched. In nucleotides, the CDR3 is TGTGCCAGCAGCCAAGACGGGCAGCGGGGGGAGACAGATACGCAGTATTTT. Translation gives CASSQDGQRGETDTQYF.

This clonotype was seen at least ten times. The chain has TRBV3-1 and TRBJ1-5, with 7 bases matching TRBD1. J gave up 9 bases and V 4 bases, and 21 bases lay outside the gene matches. CDR1 is LGHDT, CDR2 YNNKEL, per germline (reference sequence). CDR3 size: 18 residues. CDR3 region: CASSPTPAGTEGRLPQHF. In nucleotides, the CDR3 is TGTGCCAGCAGCCCAACACCCGCAGGGACAGAGGGCCGTTTGCCCCAGCATTTT.

This clonotype was counted at least ten times. V gene TRBV28 combines with J gene TRBJ2-7; D is unclear. The CDR3 consists of 15 residues. The ends were cut back, 6 bases at V and 0 bases at J, with 15 bases in the middle. CDR1 and CDR2 from the germline V gene are MDHEN and SYDVKM. The CDR3 DNA reads TGTGCCAGCAGCTCTCGCGGACGAAGCTCCTACGAGCAGTACTTC. It codes for CASSSRGRSSYEQYF.

The chain recombines TRBV2 with TRBJ1-1; D might be TRBD1 (6 bases). The CDR3 loop spans 15 amino acids. V gave up 2 bases and J gave up 2 bases, with 12 bases separating them. CDR1 and CDR2 from the germline V gene are SNHLY and FYNNEI. As DNA, the CDR3 is TGTGCCAGCAGTGAACTTCGGGGGGCCAACACTGAAGCTTTCTTT. This translates into CASSELRGANTEAFF.

This clonotype was picked up a small number of times. J is TRBJ1-5 and V is TRBV5-6, with D unclear. Germline CDR1 reads SGHDT; CDR2 reads YYEEEE. V was clipped by 5 bases and J by 6 bases, with 9 bases between them. This CDR3 comprises 12 residues. CDR3 sequence reads: CASSRGSQPQHF. The CDR3 DNA is TGTGCCAGCAGTAGAGGGAGTCAGCCCCAGCATTTT.